These 2 T cell receptor beta chains were all obtained from the same sample, sequenced in a study of response to subunit inactivated influenza vaccine (dated by TCRdb to the late 2010s). The library was prepared using RT-PCR. Instrument on record: Illumina HiSeq 2500. TCRdb reprocessing: public reads trimmed at Q25 with fastp, clones called with MiXCR, in-frame beta chains kept. CDR3 protein sequences are deduplicated, and each keeps its most common genes and DNA. In this sample the table shows hundreds of thousands of distinct CDR3 sequences, 11% to 15% of which occur a single time. The ten largest clones add up to 7.5% to 8% of the sample. Sequencing was performed on PBMCs from blood, taken about 14 days before vaccination. Every receptor here comes from a middle-aged man who received an inactivated influenza vaccine. Donor details come from another sample of the same person, matched by shared clones.

This clonotype was detected only a few times. The V call is TRBV4-1, the J call TRBJ2-7, with 8 bases fitting TRBD2. Germline values: CDR1 MGHRA, CDR2 YSYEKL. J lost 3 bases, V lost 1 base, and 8 bases had no gene match. The CDR3 sequence is 16 residues long. As DNA, the CDR3 is TGCGCCAGCAGCCAAGGGGCACTAGCGGCGTTCTACGAGCAGTACTTC. Its protein is CASSQGALAAFYEQYF.

This chain joins TRBV12-3 or TRBV12-4 and TRBJ2-2; D unresolved. This CDR3 comprises 15 residues. Deletions cut 6 bases from V and 0 bases from J, with 11 bases between. CDR3 nucleotide sequence: TGTGCCAGCAGCATCCGGACGACGAACACCGGGGAGCTGTTTTTT. It yields the protein CASSIRTTNTGELFF.